This TCR beta chain derives from a study of T cell responses to AZD1222 COVID-19 vaccine (dated by TCRdb to the early 2020s). In the study overall: AZD1222 recipients with second doses at about 4 weeks or about 12 weeks were pooled, because spike-specific TCR depth and breadth did not differ between schedules. A total of just over 230 trial participants underwent TCR sequencing, of whom about 200 had received two doses of AZD1222 and roughly 26 had received two doses of the MenACWY control vaccine. Trial participants were enrolled by age into subgroups of 18-55, 56-69 and 70-plus years, and about 150, 27 and 61 TCR-sequenced participants, respectively, were included in these subgroups. The research as a whole found: Because no day 14 peak-response samples were available, the repertoires could be characterized only after the peak T cell response. Participants were mostly white British and included more females than males, and it was suggested by the authors that clonal diversity may have been underestimated. Vaccine-associated CD4 TCRs spanned the whole spike protein, with dominant responses in regions 160-218 and 743-854. Epitopes outside the regions mutated in the B.1.351 and B.1.1.7 variants were reportedly recognized by nearly half of the unique spike-specific TCRs. In the small 56-69-year group, the increase in depth fell short of significance, most likely because of low power. After two AZD1222 doses, both the breadth and the depth of spike-specific TCRs were significantly higher than at day 0 and than in MenACWY recipients. Conclusions about previously exposed vaccinees were limited because only six AZD1222 recipients were SARS-CoV-2 seropositive at baseline.

This specimen's time point label, per the study, means: baseline before first vaccination. Vaccinee samples came from UK trials COV001 and COV002, including a single-blind randomized controlled phase 2/3 trial of AZD1222 (ChAdOx1 nCoV-19) in healthy adults. For TCRbeta chain sequencing, PBMC samples were collected from trial participants at day 0 and at day 28 after the second dose. The CDR3 regions of human TCRbeta chains were analyzed by immunosequencing. The published analysis was carried out like this. Repertoire TCRs were checked for matches against a reference library of SARS-CoV-2-specific TCRs that had been generated using the MIRA antigen-specificity platform. Breadth meant the fraction of unique TCRs that were SARS-CoV-2-associated, whereas depth meant the fraction of total T cells that were SARS-CoV-2-associated. Each spike-specific TCR was assigned to its reactive spike region and to a CD4 or CD8 class using the MIRA data. Log10-transformed breadth and depth values were compared by one-way ANOVA with Sidak's multiple comparisons tests. TCRdb stores this immuneACCESS table with in-frame sequences only. Part of the clones is absent; in the studies checked, under half of the shortfall reflects unresolved V genes, and no reason is known for the rest. The DNA gave D and trimming, while V, J and clone size come from that table. This sample holds tens of thousands of clones; around four fifths were observed only once. 21% of the sample comes from the top ten.

This clone was counted only a few times. The antigen this receptor binds is unknown. Base qualities are missing; no much larger clone stands one base away. The germline V gene supplies CDR1 SGHTA and CDR2 FQGNSA. Trimming at the junction amounts to 0 bases on V and 3 bases on J, and the germline ends lie 9 bases apart. The CDR3 covers 15 residues, taking in both the cysteine and the phenylalanine. The kept DNA is CDR3 alone, 45 bases in frame from the first base. The V gene is TRBV7-2 and the J gene is TRBJ1-5, with no confident D gene call. The TCR was taken from an adult in good health. The sequenced sample was peripheral blood, obtained on day 0 of AZD1222 vaccination. The CDR3 corresponds to CASSLAGQINQPQHF. Here is the DNA: TGTGCCAGCAGCTTAGCGGGTCAAATCAATCAGCCCCAGCATTTT.